This paragraph covers one T cell receptor (beta chain) sequence. Its target is unknown. The CDR3 is made up of 14 amino acids. CDR1 and CDR2 (germline): MNHNY, SVGAGI (reference sequence). V lost 4 bases and J lost 9; bases outside the gene matches: 9. Sequencing used immunoSEQ multiplex PCR; TCRdb keeps in-frame clones, though not all of them. The table has 150,000 to 200,000 clones, 87% seen once. The sample comes from a study of T cell responses to AZD1222 COVID-19 vaccine. The study's findings and limits: The span of vaccine-associated CD4 TCRs extended across spike, with dominance at 160-218 and 743-854.

The sample here was peripheral blood, taken on day 0 of AZD1222 vaccination. The clonotype originates from an adult in good health. The gene calls are TRBV6-6 and TRBJ2-1, with 7 nucleotides matching TRBD1. CDR3 protein: CASSSNTGAPEQFF. CDR3 coding DNA: TGTGCCAGCAGTTCCAATACAGGGGCCCCTGAGCAGTTCTTC.